This TCR beta chain was found in a study of blood T cell repertoires in COVID-19. Study information: Sample material is recorded as cDNA or gDNA derived from T cells, B-cell-depleted T cells, or PBMCs.

Original data processing: Estimation of nucleated cell counts relied on the amplification of reference gene primers. Here immunoSEQ multiplex PCR was the method, and the copy in TCRdb shows in-frame clones only, minus some. V and J calls and clone size are given by that table; D and trimming were obtained from the DNA. The sample shows around 260,000 clones, about 88% of them seen only once. Patients of the Seattle cohort, enrolled during active infection, were followed longitudinally. This CDR3 spans 13 amino acids. Per the germline V gene, CDR1 is SEHNR and CDR2 is FQNEAQ (reference sequence). V was cut by 8 bases and J by 1 base, with 12 bases left in between.

The TCR originated in an older woman with COVID-19, enrolled during active disease. The sample was peripheral blood. The chain carries TRBV7-9 and TRBJ2-7, with TRBD2 as a possible D gene (6 bases). DNA of the CDR3: TGTGCCAGCGGCGGGAAGGGGTCCTACGAGCAGTACTTC. Amino acids: CASGGKGSYEQYF. Using reference TRBV7-9 and TRBJ2-7 for the parts outside the CDR3, the full variable domain is DTGVSQNPRHKITKRGQNVTFRCDPISEHNRLYWYRQTLGQGPEFLTYFQNEAQLEKSRLLSDRFSAERPKGSFSTLEIQRTEQGDSAMYLCASGGKGSYEQYFGPGTRLTVT.